Here is one T cell receptor (beta chain) with its context. What antigen it recognizes has not been identified. No base qualities exist here, and no much larger clone lies one base off it. Interpreted using the paper, the time point label stands for: baseline before first vaccination. Vaccinee samples came from UK trials COV001 and COV002, including a single-blind randomized controlled phase 2/3 trial of AZD1222 (ChAdOx1 nCoV-19) in healthy adults. Trial participant PBMC samples were collected at day 0 and day 28 after the second dose for TCRbeta chain sequencing. Trimming at the junction amounts to 1 base on V and 1 base on J, and the germline ends lie 13 bases apart. Reading the germline V gene gives CDR1 MDHEN and CDR2 SYDVKM. Counted from cysteine to phenylalanine, this CDR3 has 16 amino acids. The entry retains the CDR3 DNA only, 48 bases that are in frame from base 1. This sample was included in a study of T cell responses to AZD1222 COVID-19 vaccine (dated by TCRdb to 2020 to 2023). For the study in its entirety: AZD1222 recipients with second doses at about 4 weeks or about 12 weeks were pooled, because spike-specific TCR depth and breadth did not differ between schedules. TCR sequencing was performed for some 250 trial participants, of whom some 200 were given two doses of AZD1222 and about 25 were given two doses of MenACWY control vaccine. Trial participants were enrolled into age subgroups of 18-55, 56-69 and 70-plus years, which contained around 140, 26 and 57 TCR-sequenced participants, respectively.

General study outcomes and caveats: Conclusions about previously exposed vaccinees were limited because only 5 or 6 AZD1222 recipients were SARS-CoV-2 seropositive at baseline. Participants were mostly white British, with more females than males. The authors suggested clonal diversity may have been underestimated. Reportedly, close to half of the unique spike-specific TCRs recognized epitopes lying outside the regions that are mutated in the B.1.351 and B.1.1.7 variants. CD4 TCRs associated with the vaccine covered the entire spike protein, and the dominant responses were in regions 160-218 and 743-854. Because no samples from the day 14 peak response were available, repertoires could be characterized only after the peak T cell response. After two AZD1222 doses, spike-specific TCR breadth and depth were significantly higher than at day 0 and than in MenACWY recipients. The 56-69-year group was small, and its depth increase did not reach significance, likely because of low power.

The CDR3 regions of human TCRbeta chains were subjected to immunosequencing. On the authors' methods: TCRs in the repertoires were compared against a reference library of SARS-CoV-2-specific TCRs that had been generated with the MIRA antigen-specificity platform. Breadth was defined as the fraction of unique TCRs that were SARS-CoV-2-associated. Depth was defined as the fraction of total T cells that were SARS-CoV-2-associated. Using the MIRA data, each spike-specific TCR was assigned both to the spike region to which the TCR was reactive and to a CD4 or CD8 class. Log10-transformed breadth and depth values were compared by one-way ANOVA with Sidak's multiple comparisons tests. Sourced from immuneACCESS, this table was stored by TCRdb with only in-frame sequences that have V and J called. A share of the clones is absent; for the studies checked, an unresolved V gene accounts for under half, and the remainder has no known explanation. The V and J calls and clone size were taken over from that table, and D and trimming were inferred from the DNA. This sample holds 140,000 to 150,000 clones; roughly 92% were observed only once. In total, the top ten clones hold 1.5% to 2% of the sample.

Here the sequenced sample was peripheral blood, taken on day 0 of AZD1222 vaccination. The rearranged segments are TRBV28 and TRBJ1-1; too little of a D gene remains to name it. The receptor was derived from an adult in good health. The CDR3 reads as follows: CASSLFSRGGNTEAFF. The DNA is as follows: TGTGCCAGCAGTTTATTCTCGAGAGGAGGGAACACTGAAGCTTTCTTT.